One and the same sample provided the 11 T cell receptor beta chains below, sequenced in a study of tumor-infiltrating lymphocytes in localized non-small cell lung cancer. The method was immunoSEQ multiplex PCR; TCRdb's version includes in-frame clones alone and lacks a portion of them. The table records more than 9,500 clones, around four fifths of them present only once. The specimen sequenced was uninvolved lung tissue not adjacent to the tumor. These receptors all stem from a human donor with non-small cell lung cancer.

The chain joins TRBV5-4 to TRBJ1-2; D uncertain. V dropped 4 bases and J dropped 8 bases, with 18 bases sitting between them. The CDR3 runs 14 residues. CDR1 and CDR2 from the germline V gene are SGHNT and YYREEE (reference sequence). The CDR3 region has the DNA TGTGCCAGCAGCCATATAGTTGGGGTGCGCGGCTACACCTTC. This encodes CASSHIVGVRGYTF.

V and J are TRBV5-1 and TRBJ2-4, with 11 bases fitting TRBD1. V lost 3 bases and J lost 8; bases outside the gene matches: 7. Germline CDR1 is SGHRS and CDR2 is YFSETQ. CDR3 length equals 15 residues. The CDR3 loop is CASSWGTGGRDIQYF. CDR3 DNA: TGCGCCAGCAGCTGGGGGACAGGGGGACGGGACATTCAGTACTTC. The whole variable domain, remainder taken from reference TRBV5-1 and TRBJ2-4, is KAGVTQTPRYLIKTRGQQVTLSCSPISGHRSVSWYQQTPGQGLQFLFEYFSETQRNKGNFPGRFSGRQFSNSRSEMNVSTLELGDSALYLCASSWGTGGRDIQYFGAGTRLSVL.

V gene TRBV5-4 combines with J gene TRBJ1-1, with 9 bases identical to TRBD1. Germline CDR1 and CDR2: SGHNT and YYREEE (reference sequence). The CDR3 runs to 15 residues. The V gene end was trimmed by 4 bases and the J gene end by 1 base; junction bases not matched to a gene: 5. DNA for the CDR3: TGTGCCAGCAGCACCCCGGGACAGGGGAACACTGAAGCTTTCTTT. This gives the protein CASSTPGQGNTEAFF.

The chain employs TRBV5-5 and TRBJ1-4; tentatively, D is TRBD1 (6 bases). The length of the CDR3 is 15 residues. Germline CDR1 and CDR2: SGHKS and YYEKEE (reference sequence). Trimming cost V 4 bases and J 6 bases, with 16 bases left between them. As DNA, the CDR3 is TGTGCCAGCAGCCAGAGAGGGGGAGGTGATGAAAAACTGTTTTTT. Residues: CASSQRGGGDEKLFF.

The chain recombines TRBV23-1 with TRBJ2-2, with a possible D match to TRBD1 (6 bases). TRBV23-1 belongs to the ORF category, with a function that is uncertain. The CDR3 is 16 residues long. V lost 5 bases to trimming and J lost 4 bases, with 17 bases between them. For the CDR3, the DNA is TGCGCCAGCAGTTCTTACAGGGCCCCGAGCACCGGGGAGCTGTTTTTT. Amino acid sequence: CASSSYRAPSTGELFF.

The CDR3 spells CASSGPDRAGNTIYF. CDR3 DNA sequence: TGCGCCAGCAGTGGGCCGGACAGGGCTGGAAACACCATATATTTT. The V gene is TRBV10-1, the J gene TRBJ1-3; TRBD1 agrees at 8 bases. The V segment lost 4 bases and the J segment 2 bases; nucleotides outside the gene matches: 4. The CDR3 runs to 15 residues. From germline, CDR1 is WNHNN and CDR2 SYGVQD (reference sequence).

This clone was counted only a few times. The chain is built from TRBV6-9 and TRBJ2-3; TRBD2 matches 8 bases. Germline-derived CDR1 and CDR2 are MNHGY and SVAAGI. The CDR3 totals 16 residues. Trimming removed 5 bases from V and 3 bases from J; junction bases left unmatched: 10. CDR3 nucleotide sequence: TGTGCCAGCAGTCCCACTCGGGGGGGAGGGACAGATACGCAGTATTTT. It specifies CASSPTRGGGTDTQYF.

This clone was picked up a small number of times. The gene calls are TRBV4-2 and TRBJ2-5, with 8 bases identical to TRBD2. Germline trimming cut 2 bases from V and 2 bases from J; bases unmatched to any gene: 7. The V gene's germline CDR1 is LGHNA and CDR2 YNFKEQ. The CDR3 consists of 16 residues. CDR3 nucleotides: TGTGCCAGCAGCCAAACGGGAGGGGGGCAACAAGAGACCCAGTACTTC. Translation gives CASSQTGGGQQETQYF.

The chain combines TRBV7-2 with TRBJ2-5; TRBD2 matches at 14 bases. This CDR3 contains 15 residues. Germline lookup yields CDR1 SGHTA and CDR2 FQGNSA. V trimming: 6 bases; J trimming: 4 bases; junction bases outside the gene matches: 4. CDR3 bases: TGTGCCAGCAGTAAGACTAGCGGGGGGGCAGAGACCCAGTACTTC. Translating it yields CASSKTSGGAETQYF. Based on the CDR3 plus reference TRBV7-2 and TRBJ2-5, the full variable domain is GAGVSQSPSNKVTEKGKDVELRCDPISGHTALYWYRQSLGQGLEFLIYFQGNSAPDKSGLPSDRFSAERTGGSVSTLTIQRTQQEDSAVYLCASSKTSGGAETQYFGPGTRLLVL.

The rearrangement joins TRBV19 to TRBJ2-2; 9 nucleotides line up with TRBD1. CDR3 length: 16 amino acids. Germline assignment: CDR1 LNHDA and CDR2 SQIVND (reference sequence). Trimming at V came to 3 bases and at J to 6 bases, leaving 8 bases not matched to a gene. The CDR3 reads CASSMKGQGWAGELFF. DNA for the CDR3: TGTGCCAGTAGTATGAAGGGACAGGGTTGGGCCGGGGAGCTGTTTTTT.

The chain has TRBV30 and TRBJ1-5; D possibly corresponds to TRBD1 (5 bases). The germline CDR1 and CDR2 sequences are GTSNPN and SVGIG (reference sequence). The length of the CDR3 is 16 residues. The V end was cut by 5 bases, the J end by 5 bases, with 22 bases between. This CDR3 reads CAWAAGGGLLDQPQHF. The CDR3 region has the DNA TGTGCCTGGGCGGCCGGTGGGGGGTTACTAGATCAGCCCCAGCATTTT.